Shown below are 8 T cell receptor beta chains from a single sample sequenced in a study of radiotherapy plus CTLA-4 blockade in lung cancer (dated by TCRdb to 2016 to 2019). Library preparation used the immunoSEQ multiplex PCR assay. TCRdb stores this immuneACCESS table with in-frame sequences only. Part of the clones is absent; in the studies checked, under half of the shortfall reflects unresolved V genes, and no reason is known for the rest. The sample has over 60,000 clones on record, around nine tenths of them singletons. The top ten constitute around 0.8% of the sample. The sequences come from peripheral blood, collected from a patient treated with radiotherapy plus ipilimumab. The receptors shown here come from a human donor with non-small cell lung cancer who had stable disease on radiotherapy plus ipilimumab.

The table lists this clone with a count of one. The CDR3 sequence: CAWTGQGLDGYTF. The DNA for the CDR3 is TGTGCCTGGACGGGACAGGGTTTGGATGGCTACACCTTC. The rearrangement joins TRBV30 to TRBJ1-2; 9 bases are shared with TRBD1. V shed 4 bases and J 6 bases; nucleotides not matched to a gene: 6. The CDR3 spans 13 residues. In germline, CDR1 is GTSNPN, CDR2 SVGIG (reference sequence).

CDR3 loop: CASSQKGTGNTEAFF. In DNA, the CDR3 is TGTGCCAGCTCCCAAAAGGGGACAGGGAACACTGAAGCTTTCTTT. This chain uses TRBV18 with TRBJ1-1; 8 positions match TRBD1. CDR3 length: 15 amino acids. CDR1 is KGHSH, CDR2 LQKENI, per germline. J gave up 1 base and V 6 bases, and 7 bases lay outside the gene matches.

This clone was counted once. This chain joins TRBV27 and TRBJ2-7; D unresolved. In germline, CDR1 is MNHEY, CDR2 SMNVEV (reference sequence). The CDR3 is 14 residues long. Deletions cut 1 base from V and 2 bases from J, with 9 bases between. The CDR3 reads CASSLYRPPYEQYF. As DNA, the CDR3 is TGTGCCAGCAGTTTATATCGGCCGCCCTACGAGCAGTACTTC.

This CDR3 reads CASSLEWVGQETQYF. CDR3 nucleotide sequence: TGCGCCAGCAGCTTGGAGTGGGTAGGACAAGAGACCCAGTACTTC. The genes are TRBV5-1 and TRBJ2-5; D not resolved. Germline V lookup: CDR1 SGHRS, CDR2 YFSETQ. V lost 0 bases to trimming and J lost 2 bases, with 11 bases between them. There are 15 residues in the CDR3.

The chain has TRBV12-1 and TRBJ1-2. TRBV12-1 is flagged as a pseudogene. This CDR3 spans 13 amino acids. CDR3 amino acids: CASSLLRVYGYTF. Written as DNA, the CDR3 is TGTGCCAGCAGCCTTCTAAGGGTCTATGGCTACACCTTC.

This clone has a single count. The chain has TRBV7-6 and TRBJ2-1; possible D gene TRBD1, 5 bases. CDR1 is SGHVS and CDR2 is FNYEAQ in the germline V gene. The CDR3 consists of 18 residues. V lost 6 bases and J lost 0, with 21 bases in between. This CDR3 reads CASSLTTRQRNSYNEQFF. In DNA form, the CDR3 reads TGTGCCAGCAGTCTAACCACCCGACAGCGAAACTCCTACAATGAGCAGTTCTTC.

V gene TRBV27 combines with J gene TRBJ2-7; TRBD2 agrees at 14 bases. Germline CDR1 and CDR2: MNHEY and SMNVEV (reference sequence). The CDR3 is 16 amino acids. Losses at the gene ends were 4 bases for V and 2 bases for J; bases not matched to a gene: 4. The CDR3 region is CASSSQTSGRAYEQYF. CDR3 nucleotides: TGTGCCAGCAGTTCGCAGACTAGCGGGAGGGCCTACGAGCAGTACTTC.

The chain joins TRBV28 to TRBJ2-7; D not resolved. The germline V gene has CDR1 MDHEN and CDR2 SYDVKM. V shed 6 bases and J shed 3 bases, with 6 bases lying between them. This CDR3 is built from 11 residues. CDR3 nucleotides: TGTGCCAGCAGCCCCTTCTACGAGCAGTACTTC. Translated: CASSPFYEQYF.